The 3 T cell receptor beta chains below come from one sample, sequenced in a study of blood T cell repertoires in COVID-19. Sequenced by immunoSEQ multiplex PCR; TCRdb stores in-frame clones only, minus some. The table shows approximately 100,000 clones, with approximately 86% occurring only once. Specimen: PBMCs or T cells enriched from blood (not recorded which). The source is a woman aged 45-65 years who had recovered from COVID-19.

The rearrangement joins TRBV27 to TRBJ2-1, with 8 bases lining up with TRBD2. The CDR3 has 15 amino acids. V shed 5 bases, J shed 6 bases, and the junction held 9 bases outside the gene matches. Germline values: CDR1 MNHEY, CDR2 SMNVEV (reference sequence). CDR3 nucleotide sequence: TGTGCCAGCAGTGACCATAGCGGGATCGGCAATGAGCAGTTCTTC. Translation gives CASSDHSGIGNEQFF.

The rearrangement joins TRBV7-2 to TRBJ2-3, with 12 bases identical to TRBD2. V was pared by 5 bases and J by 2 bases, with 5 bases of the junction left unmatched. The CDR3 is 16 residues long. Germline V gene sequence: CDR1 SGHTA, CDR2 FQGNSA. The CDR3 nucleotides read TGTGCCAGCAGCCCCGGACTAGCGGGAAACACAGATACGCAGTATTTT. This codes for CASSPGLAGNTDTQYF. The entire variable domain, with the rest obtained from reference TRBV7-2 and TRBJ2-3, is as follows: GAGVSQSPSNKVTEKGKDVELRCDPISGHTALYWYRQSLGQGLEFLIYFQGNSAPDKSGLPSDRFSAERTGGSVSTLTIQRTQQEDSAVYLCASSPGLAGNTDTQYFGPGTRLTVL.

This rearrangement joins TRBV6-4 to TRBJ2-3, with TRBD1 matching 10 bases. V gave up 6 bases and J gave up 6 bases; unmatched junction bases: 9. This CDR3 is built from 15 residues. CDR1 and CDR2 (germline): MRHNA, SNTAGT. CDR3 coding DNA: TGTGCCAGCAGCGCGGGGGACAGGGGTCGGGATACGCAGTATTTT. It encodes CASSAGDRGRDTQYF.